The sequence of this T cell receptor beta chain was determined in a study of T cell responses to AZD1222 COVID-19 vaccine. The CDR3 loop spans 14 amino acids. V was shortened by 3 bases and J by 10 bases, with 18 bases between the two germline ends. Germline V lookup: CDR1 SEHNR, CDR2 FQNEAQ (reference sequence). Study outcomes and limitations: Clonal diversity was possibly underestimated, and white British individuals and females predominated among donors.

In regard to this clone: The antigen remains unidentified.

TCRdb keeps only in-frame clones here, not all; method: immunoSEQ multiplex PCR. The table has more than 80,000 clones, 80% to 90% seen once. This sample comprised peripheral blood, obtained 28 days after the second AZD1222 dose. The chain employs TRBV7-9 and TRBJ2-5; a weak D match, TRBD1 (5 bases). The source is an adult who received the AZD1222 COVID-19 vaccine. The DNA of the CDR3 is TGTGCCAGCAGCTTCGTGCAGGGTCCTGGGATCCAGTACTTC. This codes for CASSFVQGPGIQYF.